This T cell receptor beta chain was retrieved from a study of cytotoxic CD8 clonotypes in ibrutinib-treated CLL. Regarding the study as a whole: Clonotypes that were public were uncommon, and they contracted or stayed stable on treatment.

With respect to this clone: Antigen: not known.

The germline V gene encodes CDR1 SGHRS and CDR2 YFSETQ. V was clipped by 2 bases and J by 1 base; unmatched bases: 4. This CDR3 region has 15 residues. The assay was immunoSEQ multiplex PCR, and TCRdb's table has in-frame clones only and misses some. The sample comprises some 200,000 clones, approximately 75% of which are singletons, and about an eighth rests with the top ten. The starting material was PBMCs, obtained after 12 months of ibrutinib treatment. This TCR came from a human donor with chronic lymphocytic leukemia. V and J are TRBV5-1 and TRBJ2-7, with TRBD2 identical over 9 bases. In nucleotides, the CDR3 is TGCGCCAGCAGCTTAGCGGGAGGCCTTTCCTACGAGCAGTACTTC. This sequence encodes CASSLAGGLSYEQYF.